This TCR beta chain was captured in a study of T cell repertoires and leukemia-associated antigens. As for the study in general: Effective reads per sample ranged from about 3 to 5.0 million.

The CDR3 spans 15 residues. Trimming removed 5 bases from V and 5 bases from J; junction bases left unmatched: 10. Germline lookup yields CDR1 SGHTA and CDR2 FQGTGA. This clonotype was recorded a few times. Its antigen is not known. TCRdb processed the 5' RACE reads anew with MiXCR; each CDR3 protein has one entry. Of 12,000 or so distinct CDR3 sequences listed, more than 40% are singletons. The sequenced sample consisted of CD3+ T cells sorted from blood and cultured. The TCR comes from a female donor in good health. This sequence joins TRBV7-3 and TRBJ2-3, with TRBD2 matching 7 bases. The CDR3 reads CASSPLAGVRDTQYF. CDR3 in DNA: TGTGCCAGCAGCCCCCTCGCGGGAGTACGAGATACGCAGTATTTT.